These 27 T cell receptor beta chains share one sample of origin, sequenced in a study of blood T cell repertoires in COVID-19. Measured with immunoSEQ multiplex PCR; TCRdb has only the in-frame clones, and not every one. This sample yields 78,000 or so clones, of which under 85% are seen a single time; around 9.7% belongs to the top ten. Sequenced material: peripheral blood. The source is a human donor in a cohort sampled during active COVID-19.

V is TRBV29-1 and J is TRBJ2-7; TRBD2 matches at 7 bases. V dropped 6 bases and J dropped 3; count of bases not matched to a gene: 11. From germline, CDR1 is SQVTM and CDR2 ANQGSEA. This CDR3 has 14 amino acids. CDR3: CSVGEEASGYEQYF. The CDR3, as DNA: TGCAGCGTCGGGGAGGAAGCTAGCGGCTACGAGCAGTACTTC.

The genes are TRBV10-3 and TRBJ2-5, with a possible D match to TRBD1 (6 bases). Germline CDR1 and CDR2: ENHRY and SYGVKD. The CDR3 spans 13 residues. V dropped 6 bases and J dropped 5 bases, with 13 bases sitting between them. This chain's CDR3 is CAISLGAGETQYF. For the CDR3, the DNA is TGTGCCATCAGCCTGGGGGCAGGCGAGACCCAGTACTTC.

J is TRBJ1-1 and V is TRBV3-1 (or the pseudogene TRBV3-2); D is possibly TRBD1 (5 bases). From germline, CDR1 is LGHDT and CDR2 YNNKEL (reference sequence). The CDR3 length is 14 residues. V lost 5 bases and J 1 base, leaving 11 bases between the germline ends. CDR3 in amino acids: CASSGQGQNTEAFF. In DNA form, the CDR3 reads TGTGCCAGCAGCGGCCAGGGCCAGAACACTGAAGCTTTCTTT.

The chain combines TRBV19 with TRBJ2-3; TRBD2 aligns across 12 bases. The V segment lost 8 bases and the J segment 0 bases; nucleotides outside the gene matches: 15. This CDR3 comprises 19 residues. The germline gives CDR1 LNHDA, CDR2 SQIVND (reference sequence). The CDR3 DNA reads TGTGCCAGTGGGAGGGGACTAGCGGGTATCAGGGACAGCACAGATACGCAGTATTTT. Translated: CASGRGLAGIRDSTDTQYF.

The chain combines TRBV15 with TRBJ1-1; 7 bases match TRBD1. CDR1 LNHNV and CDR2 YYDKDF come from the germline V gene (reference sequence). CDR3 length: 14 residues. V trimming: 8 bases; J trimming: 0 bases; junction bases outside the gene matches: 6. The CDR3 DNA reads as TGTGCCACCGCAAAAGACAGGGTGAACACTGAAGCTTTCTTT. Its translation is CATAKDRVNTEAFF.

The CDR3 loop reads CASPGLAGGGTGELFF. CDR3 sequence (DNA): TGTGCCAGCCCCGGACTAGCGGGGGGAGGGACCGGGGAGCTGTTTTTT. This sequence joins TRBV7-2 and TRBJ2-2, with TRBD2 matching over 14 bases. Per germline, CDR1 SGHTA and CDR2 FQGNSA. The CDR3 extends over 16 amino acids. J was trimmed by 5 bases and V by 8 bases; bases with no gene match: 7.

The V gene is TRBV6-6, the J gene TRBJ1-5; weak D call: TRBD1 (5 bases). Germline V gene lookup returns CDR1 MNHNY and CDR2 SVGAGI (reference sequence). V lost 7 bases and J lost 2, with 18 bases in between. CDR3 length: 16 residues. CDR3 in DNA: TGTGCCAGCACCCCCGGGGGGAGATCGGGCAATCAGCCCCAGCATTTT. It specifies CASTPGGRSGNQPQHF.

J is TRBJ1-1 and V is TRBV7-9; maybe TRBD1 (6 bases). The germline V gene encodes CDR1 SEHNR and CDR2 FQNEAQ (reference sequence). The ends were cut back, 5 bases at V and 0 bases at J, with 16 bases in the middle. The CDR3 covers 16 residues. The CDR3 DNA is TGTGCCAGCAGCGCGCTACAGGGACCTATGAACACTGAAGCTTTCTTT. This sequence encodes CASSALQGPMNTEAFF.

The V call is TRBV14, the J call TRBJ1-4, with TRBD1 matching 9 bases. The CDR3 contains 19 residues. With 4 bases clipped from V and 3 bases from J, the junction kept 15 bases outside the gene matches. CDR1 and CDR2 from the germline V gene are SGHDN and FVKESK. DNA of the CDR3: TGTGCCAGCAGCCCTACGACAGGGGGGATAGGTACGGCTAATGAAAAACTGTTTTTT. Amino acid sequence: CASSPTTGGIGTANEKLFF.

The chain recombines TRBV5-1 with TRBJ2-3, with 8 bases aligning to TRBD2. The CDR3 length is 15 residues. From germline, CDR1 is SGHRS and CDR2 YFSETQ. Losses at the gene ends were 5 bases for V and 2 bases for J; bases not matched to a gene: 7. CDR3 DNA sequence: TGCGCCAGCAGTTATAGCGGGACGAACACAGATACGCAGTATTTT. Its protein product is CASSYSGTNTDTQYF.

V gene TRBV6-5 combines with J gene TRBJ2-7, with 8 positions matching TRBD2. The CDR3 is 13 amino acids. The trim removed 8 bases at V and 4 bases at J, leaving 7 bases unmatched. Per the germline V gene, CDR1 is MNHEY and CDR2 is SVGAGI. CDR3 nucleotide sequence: TGTGCCAGCTTGGCGGGGGGTGGGTACGAGCAGTACTTC. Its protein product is CASLAGGGYEQYF.

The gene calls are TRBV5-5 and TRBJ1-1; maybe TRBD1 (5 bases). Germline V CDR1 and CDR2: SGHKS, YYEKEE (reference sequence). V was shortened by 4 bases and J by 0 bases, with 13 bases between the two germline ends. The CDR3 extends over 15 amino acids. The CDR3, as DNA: TGTGCCAGCAGCGCACGACAGTTGATGAACACTGAAGCTTTCTTT. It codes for CASSARQLMNTEAFF.

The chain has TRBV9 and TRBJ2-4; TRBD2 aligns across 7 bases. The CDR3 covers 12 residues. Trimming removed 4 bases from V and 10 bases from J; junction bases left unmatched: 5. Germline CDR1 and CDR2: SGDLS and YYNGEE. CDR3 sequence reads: CASSTSDLIQYF. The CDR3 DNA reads TGTGCCAGCAGCACTAGCGACCTGATTCAGTACTTC.

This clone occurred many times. The CDR3 spells CASSDSGQNTGELFF. CDR3 bases: TGTGCCAGCAGTGACTCGGGACAGAACACCGGGGAGCTGTTTTTT. The rearrangement uses TRBV6-4 and TRBJ2-2; possibly TRBD1 for D (6 bases). V was shortened by 0 bases and J by 1 base, with 6 bases between the two germline ends. CDR3 length equals 15 residues. The germline gives CDR1 MRHNA, CDR2 SNTAGT.

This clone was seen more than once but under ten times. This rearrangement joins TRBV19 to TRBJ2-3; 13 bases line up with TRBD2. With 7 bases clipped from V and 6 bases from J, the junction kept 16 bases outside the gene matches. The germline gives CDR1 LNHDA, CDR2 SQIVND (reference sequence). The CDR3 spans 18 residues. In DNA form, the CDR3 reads TGTGCCAGTACCTCCCCGGGGGGACTAGCGGGGCATAAGGATACGCAGTATTTT. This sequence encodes CASTSPGGLAGHKDTQYF.

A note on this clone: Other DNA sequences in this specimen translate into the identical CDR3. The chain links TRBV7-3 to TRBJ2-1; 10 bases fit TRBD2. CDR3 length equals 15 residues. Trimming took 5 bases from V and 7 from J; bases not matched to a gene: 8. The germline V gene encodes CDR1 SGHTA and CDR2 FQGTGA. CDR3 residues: CASSPRLAGDNEQFF. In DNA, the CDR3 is TGTGCCAGCAGCCCCCGCCTAGCGGGAGATAATGAGCAGTTCTTC.

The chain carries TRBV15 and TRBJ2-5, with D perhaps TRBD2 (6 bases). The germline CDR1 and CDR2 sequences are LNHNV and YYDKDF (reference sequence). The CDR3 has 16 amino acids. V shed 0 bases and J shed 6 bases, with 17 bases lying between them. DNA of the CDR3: TGTGCCACCAGCAGAGATCCGGGCGGGATGATGAAGACCCAGTACTTC. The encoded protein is CATSRDPGGMMKTQYF.

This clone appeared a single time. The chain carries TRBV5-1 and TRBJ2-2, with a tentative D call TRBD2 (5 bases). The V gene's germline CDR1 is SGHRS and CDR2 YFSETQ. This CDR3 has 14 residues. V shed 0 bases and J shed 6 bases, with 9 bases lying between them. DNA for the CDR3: TGCGCCAGCAGCTTGGATTACGGGGCCGGGGAGCTGTTTTTT. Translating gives CASSLDYGAGELFF.

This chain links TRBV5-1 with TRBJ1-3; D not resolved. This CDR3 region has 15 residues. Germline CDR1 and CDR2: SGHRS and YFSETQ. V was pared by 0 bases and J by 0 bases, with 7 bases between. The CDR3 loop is CASSLGGNSGNTIYF. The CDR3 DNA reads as TGCGCCAGCAGCTTGGGCGGGAACTCTGGAAACACCATATATTTT.

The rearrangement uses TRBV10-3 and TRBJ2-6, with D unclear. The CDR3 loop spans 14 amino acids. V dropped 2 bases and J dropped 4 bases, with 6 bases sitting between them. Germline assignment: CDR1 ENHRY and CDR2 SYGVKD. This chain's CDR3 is CAISEPEGANVLTF. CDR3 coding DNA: TGTGCCATCAGTGAGCCTGAGGGGGCCAACGTCCTGACTTTC.

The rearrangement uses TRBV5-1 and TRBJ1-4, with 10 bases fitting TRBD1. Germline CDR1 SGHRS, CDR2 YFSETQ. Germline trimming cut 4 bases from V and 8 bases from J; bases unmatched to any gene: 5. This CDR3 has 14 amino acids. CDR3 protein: CASSPRDRGEKLFF. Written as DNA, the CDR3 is TGCGCCAGCAGCCCCCGGGACAGGGGAGAAAAACTGTTTTTT. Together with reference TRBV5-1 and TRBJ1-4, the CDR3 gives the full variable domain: KAGVTQTPRYLIKTRGQQVTLSCSPISGHRSVSWYQQTPGQGLQFLFEYFSETQRNKGNFPGRFSGRQFSNSRSEMNVSTLELGDSALYLCASSPRDRGEKLFFGSGTQLSVL.

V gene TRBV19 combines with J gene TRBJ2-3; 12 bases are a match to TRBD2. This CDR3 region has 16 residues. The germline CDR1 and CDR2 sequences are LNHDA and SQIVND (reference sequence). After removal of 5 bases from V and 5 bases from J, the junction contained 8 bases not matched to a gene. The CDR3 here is CASSLTSGGPQDTQYF. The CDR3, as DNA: TGTGCCAGTAGTTTAACTAGCGGGGGGCCCCAAGATACGCAGTATTTT.

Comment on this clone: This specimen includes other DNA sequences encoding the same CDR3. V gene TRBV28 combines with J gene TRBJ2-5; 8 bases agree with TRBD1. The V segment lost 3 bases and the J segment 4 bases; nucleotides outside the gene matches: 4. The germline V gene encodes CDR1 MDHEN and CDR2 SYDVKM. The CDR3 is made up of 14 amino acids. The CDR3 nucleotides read TGTGCCAGCAGTTTTTCAGGGGGCCGAGAGACCCAGTACTTC. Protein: CASSFSGGRETQYF.

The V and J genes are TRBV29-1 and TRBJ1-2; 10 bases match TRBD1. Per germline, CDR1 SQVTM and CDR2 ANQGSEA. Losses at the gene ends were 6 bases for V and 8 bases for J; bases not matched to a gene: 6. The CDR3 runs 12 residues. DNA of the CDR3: TGCAGCGTGGGACAGGGGCCAGGCGGCTACACCTTC. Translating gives CSVGQGPGGYTF.

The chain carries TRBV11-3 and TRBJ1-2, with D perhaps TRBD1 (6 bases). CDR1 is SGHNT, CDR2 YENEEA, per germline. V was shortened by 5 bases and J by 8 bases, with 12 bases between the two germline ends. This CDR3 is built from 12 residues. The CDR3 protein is CASSRGGRGYTF. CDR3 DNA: TGTGCCAGCAGCCGCGGGGGCAGAGGCTACACCTTC.

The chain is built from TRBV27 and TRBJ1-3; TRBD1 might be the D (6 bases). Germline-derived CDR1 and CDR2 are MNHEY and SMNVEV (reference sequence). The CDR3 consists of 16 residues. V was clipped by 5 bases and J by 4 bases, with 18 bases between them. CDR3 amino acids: CASSPLDRMNGNTIYF. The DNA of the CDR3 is TGTGCCAGCAGTCCCTTGGACAGAATGAACGGAAACACCATATATTTT.

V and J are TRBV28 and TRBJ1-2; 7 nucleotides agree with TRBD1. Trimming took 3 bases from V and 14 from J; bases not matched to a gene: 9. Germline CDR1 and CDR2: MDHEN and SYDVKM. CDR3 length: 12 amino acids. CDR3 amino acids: CASSFEDRSGTF. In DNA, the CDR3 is TGTGCCAGCAGTTTTGAGGACAGGTCGGGTACCTTC.